What follows are 16 T cell receptor beta chains derived from one specimen sequenced in a study of CD8 T cells in ankylosing spondylitis (dated by TCRdb to about 2017). The library was prepared using 5' RACE. The run used an Illumina HiSeq 2500. TCRdb reran the public reads through fastp at Q25 and MiXCR, keeping productive beta chains. For every CDR3 protein sequence, its rows merge into one entry that carries the most common genes and DNA. The sample table records just over 350,000 distinct CDR3 sequences; approximately 20% of these occur just once. The ten largest account for about 12% of the sample. Sequenced material: blood, either unsorted or a sorted T cell fraction (not recorded which). The origin of the receptors is a male donor with ankylosing spondylitis or in good health (not recorded which).

The rearrangement uses TRBV4-1 and TRBJ2-7, with 11 positions matching TRBD2. Trimming removed 4 bases from V and 0 bases from J; junction bases left unmatched: 8. The CDR3 has 17 residues. From germline, CDR1 is MGHRA and CDR2 YSYEKL. DNA for the CDR3: TGCGCCAGCAGCCTTTCGCTAGCGGGGGGCATCTCCTACGAGCAGTACTTC. Encoded protein: CASSLSLAGGISYEQYF.

A few counts support this clonotype. The CDR3 DNA reads TGTGCCAGCAGAGACCGACCGGGGCGGGGCGGGGGGGACTCCTACAATGAGCAGTTCTTC. Translating it yields CASRDRPGRGGGDSYNEQFF. This chain joins TRBV12-3 or TRBV12-4 and TRBJ2-1; 9 bases match TRBD2. With V trimmed by 6 bases and J by 0 bases, 18 bases remained unmatched. The CDR3 sequence is 20 residues long.

This clonotype is a singleton in its sample. The genes are TRBV28 and TRBJ2-3; D call uncertain. Germline V gives CDR1 MDHEN, CDR2 SYDVKM. V gave up 6 bases and J gave up 6 bases, with 10 bases separating them. This CDR3 spans 12 amino acids. In DNA, the CDR3 is TGTGCCAGCAGAACCACGGTGGATACGCAGTATTTT. Protein sequence: CASRTTVDTQYF.

This chain joins TRBV9 and TRBJ2-3; 8 bases match TRBD1. The CDR3 consists of 14 residues. Germline V lookup: CDR1 SGDLS, CDR2 YYNGEE. The trim removed 3 bases at V and 6 bases at J, leaving 6 bases unmatched. CDR3: CASSAQGVHDTQYF. The CDR3 DNA reads TGTGCCAGCAGCGCACAGGGGGTCCACGATACGCAGTATTTT.

V gene TRBV30 combines with J gene TRBJ2-2; D unclear. In germline, CDR1 is GTSNPN, CDR2 SVGIG (reference sequence). Trimming left V 0 bases short and J 6 bases short, with 8 bases between. The CDR3 covers 13 residues. CDR3 sequence reads: CAWSVDNAGELFF. CDR3 DNA: TGTGCCTGGAGTGTAGATAATGCCGGGGAGCTGTTTTTT.

This clonotype was seen more than once but under ten times. V usage is TRBV29-1 and J usage is TRBJ2-7; possibly TRBD2 for D (7 bases). Trimming took 5 bases from V and 7 from J, leaving 18 bases between them. The CDR3 is made up of 13 amino acids. Germline CDR1 SQVTM, CDR2 ANQGSEA. DNA for the CDR3: TGCAGCGTTCCATTGGAGGGGGGGGGTGAGCAGTACTTC. Translation gives CSVPLEGGGEQYF.

V and J are TRBV12-3 or TRBV12-4 and TRBJ2-7; tentatively, D is TRBD1 (5 bases). The CDR3 has 13 residues. V was clipped by 3 bases and J by 3 bases, with 9 bases between them. The CDR3 protein is CASSFGAHYEQYF. The CDR3 nucleotides read TGTGCCAGCAGTTTTGGGGCGCACTACGAGCAGTACTTC.

This chain links TRBV18 with TRBJ2-7; D remains unclear. Germline CDR1 reads KGHSH; CDR2 reads LQKENI. This CDR3 spans 14 amino acids. V gave up 2 bases and J gave up 5 bases, with 13 bases separating them. The CDR3 loop is CASSPGRATNEQYF. CDR3 nucleotides: TGTGCCAGCTCACCAGGCAGAGCTACCAACGAGCAGTACTTC.

The chain uses TRBV7-6 and TRBJ2-6; D is unclear. This CDR3 is built from 17 residues. Trimming left V 1 base short and J 1 base short, with 11 bases between. CDR1 is SGHVS and CDR2 is FNYEAQ in the germline V gene. In DNA form, the CDR3 reads TGTGCCAGCAGCTTAGACAGCGTGAATTCTGGGGCCAACGTCCTGACTTTC. It encodes CASSLDSVNSGANVLTF.

The chain links TRBV29-1 to TRBJ2-2, with 9 bases aligning to TRBD1. The CDR3 sequence is 15 residues long. The germline V gene encodes CDR1 SQVTM and CDR2 ANQGSEA. With 7 bases clipped from V and 5 bases from J, the junction kept 11 bases outside the gene matches. The DNA of the CDR3 is TGCAGCGCCGCCGCGGGGGACAGGGAAACCGGGGAGCTGTTTTTT. It encodes CSAAAGDRETGELFF.

A few counts support this clonotype. The rearrangement joins TRBV9 to TRBJ2-1; no definite D call. Germline V CDR1 and CDR2: SGDLS, YYNGEE. CDR3 length equals 17 residues. The germline V and J ends were trimmed by 3 bases and 9 bases, with 25 bases remaining between them. The CDR3 loop reads CASSATWASPRVGEQFF. In DNA, the CDR3 is TGTGCCAGCAGCGCTACCTGGGCCAGCCCACGAGTAGGTGAGCAGTTCTTC. The entire variable domain, with the rest obtained from reference TRBV9 and TRBJ2-1, is as follows: DSGVTQTPKHLITATGQRVTLRCSPRSGDLSVYWYQQSLDQGLQFLIQYYNGEERAKGNILERFSAQQFPDLHSELNLSSLELGDSALYFCASSATWASPRVGEQFFGPGTRLTVL.

This clonotype was picked up one time. CDR3 DNA: TGTGCCATCAGTGGGCCCGAGGATTCACCCCTCCACTTT. Its translation is CAISGPEDSPLHF. The gene calls are TRBV10-3 and TRBJ1-6; D remains ambiguous. Trimming took 4 bases from V and 8 from J, leaving 9 bases between them. Germline CDR1 reads ENHRY; CDR2 reads SYGVKD. The CDR3 has 13 amino acids.

The V gene is TRBV7-6, the J gene TRBJ2-3, with D possibly TRBD1 on 6 matching bases. The germline V gene encodes CDR1 SGHVS and CDR2 FNYEAQ. The CDR3 runs 15 residues. The V end was cut by 5 bases, the J end by 0 bases, with 12 bases between. This chain's CDR3 is CASSPGTTSTDTQYF. DNA of the CDR3: TGTGCCAGCAGCCCCGGGACAACTAGCACAGATACGCAGTATTTT. The full variable domain, completed using reference TRBV7-6 and TRBJ2-3, is GAGVSQSPRYKVTKRGQDVALRCDPISGHVSLYWYRQALGQGPEFLTYFNYEAQQDKSGLPNDRFSAERPEGSISTLTIQRTEQRDSAMYRCASSPGTTSTDTQYFGPGTRLTVL.

This clonotype has more than one count but fewer than ten. This rearrangement joins TRBV29-1 to TRBJ2-7, with no clear D. This CDR3 spans 15 amino acids. Trimming cost V 3 bases and J 1 base, with 16 bases left between them. Germline V lookup: CDR1 SQVTM, CDR2 ANQGSEA. CDR3 DNA sequence: TGCAGCGTTGAGGGAAAATACAGAGAATCCTACGAGCAGTACTTC. Translated, it gives CSVEGKYRESYEQYF.

V gene TRBV12-3 or TRBV12-4 combines with J gene TRBJ2-7; 7 bases fit TRBD1. The CDR3 has 14 amino acids. V lost 2 bases and J lost 0; bases outside the gene matches: 1. Written as DNA, the CDR3 is TGTGCCAGCAGTTTACGACAGGGCTCCTACGAGCAGTACTTC. Its translation is CASSLRQGSYEQYF.

This clonotype occurred many times. The gene calls are TRBV12-3 or TRBV12-4 and TRBJ2-7; perhaps D is TRBD1 or TRBD2 (5 bases each). This CDR3 has 14 amino acids. With 4 bases removed from V and 5 bases from J, the gap between germline ends came to 15 bases. CDR3 in amino acids: CASSYPGAVNEQYF. The CDR3 region has the DNA TGTGCCAGCAGTTACCCCGGGGCGGTGAACGAGCAGTACTTC.